A selection of T cell receptor beta chains follows, all from one sample in a study of cytomegalovirus exposure and HLA in healthy donors. TCRdb's copy holds only in-frame clones and misses some; the assay was immunoSEQ multiplex PCR. The sample records 100,000 to 150,000 clones, 75% to 85% being singletons. Sample: PBMCs. The receptors shown here come from a man aged 25 to 40 in good health and CMV-seropositive. Each CDR3 is given with its conserved first and last residue. A D gene is named only where the DNA matches it firmly. Not every row has a clone size; where given, it reads once, few, many or a size class.

V	D	J	length	size	CDR3	DNA
TRBV29-1	TRBD2	TRBJ2-3	18	.	CSVEDRGLAGASTDTQYF	TGCAGCGTTGAAGATAGAGGACTAGCGGGGGCCTCCACAGATACGCAGTATTTT
TRBV5-1	.	TRBJ1-1	15	.	CASSSRGGSDTEAFF	TGCGCCAGCAGCTCTCGGGGGGGATCCGACACTGAAGCTTTCTTT
TRBV5-1	.	TRBJ2-1	13	.	CASSFGGNNEQFF	TGCGCCAGCAGCTTTGGCGGAAACAATGAGCAGTTCTTC
TRBV7-8	.	TRBJ2-4	16	few	CASSLRRLLTKNSQYF	TGTGCCAGCAGCTTAAGGAGGCTCCTGACCAAAAACAGTCAGTACTTC
TRBV11-3	.	TRBJ1-3	14	.	CASSAGYSGNTIYF	TGTGCCAGCTCGGCGGGTTACTCTGGAAACACCATATATTTT
TRBV6-1	.	TRBJ1-6	15	.	CASSDTLLARSTLHF	TGTGCCAGCAGTGACACCCTGCTCGCCCGGTCGACCCTCCACTTT
TRBV2	.	TRBJ2-2	14	.	CASSPTYTTGELFF	TGTGCCAGCAGTCCTACTTATACCACCGGGGAGCTGTTTTTT
TRBV2	TRBD1	TRBJ1-1	13	once	CASRTGGITEAFF	TGTGCCAGCAGAACAGGGGGCATCACTGAAGCTTTCTTT
TRBV27	.	TRBJ1-1	13	.	CASSLAQNTEAFF	TGTGCCAGCAGTTTAGCACAGAACACTGAAGCTTTCTTT
TRBV30	.	TRBJ1-5	15	once	CAWSLGTTSNQPQHF	TGTGCCTGGAGTTTAGGGACTACCAGCAATCAGCCCCAGCATTTT
TRBV10-2	TRBD1	TRBJ2-1	15	.	CASRHGQGANNEQFF	TGCGCCAGCAGACACGGACAGGGGGCCAACAATGAGCAGTTCTTC
TRBV6-1	TRBD1	TRBJ2-5	14	.	CATSIYRGQETQYF	TGTGCCACCTCCATCTACAGGGGACAGGAGACCCAGTACTTC
TRBV7-8	.	TRBJ1-1	15	few	CASSLGQWRNTEAFF	TGTGCCAGCAGCTTAGGACAGTGGAGGAACACTGAAGCTTTCTTT
TRBV4-1	TRBD1	TRBJ1-5	15	.	CASSQDRAATQPQHF	TGCGCCAGCAGCCAGGACAGGGCGGCAACTCAGCCCCAGCATTTT
TRBV7-9	.	TRBJ2-7	19	.	CASSHNMVIPTGLTYEQYF	TGTGCCAGCAGCCACAACATGGTCATACCTACAGGGCTGACCTACGAGCAGTACTTC
TRBV28	.	TRBJ1-2	14	.	CASRPGTTSYGYTF	TGTGCCAGCAGACCCGGGACAACGAGCTATGGCTACACCTTC
TRBV7-8	.	TRBJ1-1	14	many	CASSLTRKNTEAFF	TGTGCCAGCAGCTTAACCAGGAAGAACACTGAAGCTTTCTTT
TRBV9	.	TRBJ1-3	15	once	CASSVERGGGNTIYF	TGTGCCAGCAGCGTAGAGCGAGGGGGTGGAAACACCATATATTTT
TRBV5-1	.	TRBJ1-1	18	.	CASSYHLAARGWGTEAFF	TGCGCCAGCAGCTACCATCTTGCCGCCCGGGGGTGGGGGACTGAAGCTTTCTTT
TRBV6-6	TRBD1	TRBJ1-1	13	.	CASRGQGEGEAFF	TGTGCCAGCAGGGGACAGGGGGAAGGTGAAGCTTTCTTT
TRBV6-6	TRBD2	TRBJ2-3	13	.	CASYGGAADTQYF	TGTGCCAGCTACGGGGGGGCCGCAGATACGCAGTATTTT
TRBV19	TRBD1	TRBJ1-1	14	once	CASSYRGQDTEAFF	TGTGCCAGTAGCTACAGGGGGCAGGACACTGAAGCTTTCTTT
TRBV30	.	TRBJ2-7	13	.	CAWSDGAQYEQYF	TGTGCCTGGAGCGATGGGGCGCAATACGAGCAGTACTTC
TRBV6-5	TRBD2	TRBJ2-1	16	.	CASSYEGRGGRDEQFF	TGTGCCAGCAGTTACGAGGGGCGGGGGGGCCGCGATGAGCAGTTCTTC
TRBV7-6	TRBD2	TRBJ2-7	16	.	CASSPGTSGAADEQYF	TGTGCCAGCAGCCCGGGGACTAGCGGGGCAGCGGACGAGCAGTACTTC
TRBV6-5	.	TRBJ2-7	15	.	CASRSVRTPSDEQYF	TGTGCCAGCAGATCGGTCCGGACACCCTCGGACGAGCAGTACTTC
TRBV6-5	TRBD1	TRBJ2-7	16	.	CASSYSRDRGPNEQYF	TGTGCCAGCAGTTACTCGAGGGACAGGGGGCCAAACGAGCAGTACTTC
TRBV6-1	.	TRBJ1-1	15	.	CASSGGPTGNTEAFF	TGTGCCAGCAGTGGTGGCCCGACGGGGAACACTGAAGCTTTCTTT
TRBV6-6	.	TRBJ1-2	11	.	CASRQNYGYTF	TGTGCCAGCAGACAGAACTATGGCTACACCTTC
TRBV4-1	TRBD1	TRBJ1-1	16	.	CASSQWGDRDVTEAFF	TGCGCCAGCAGCCAATGGGGCGACAGGGATGTCACTGAAGCTTTCTTT
TRBV29-1	.	TRBJ2-3	12	.	CSACPSTDTQYF	TGCAGCGCTTGTCCCTCCACAGATACGCAGTATTTT
TRBV10-2	.	TRBJ2-1	13	.	CASSRGTHNEQFF	TGCGCCAGCAGTAGGGGGACCCACAATGAGCAGTTCTTC